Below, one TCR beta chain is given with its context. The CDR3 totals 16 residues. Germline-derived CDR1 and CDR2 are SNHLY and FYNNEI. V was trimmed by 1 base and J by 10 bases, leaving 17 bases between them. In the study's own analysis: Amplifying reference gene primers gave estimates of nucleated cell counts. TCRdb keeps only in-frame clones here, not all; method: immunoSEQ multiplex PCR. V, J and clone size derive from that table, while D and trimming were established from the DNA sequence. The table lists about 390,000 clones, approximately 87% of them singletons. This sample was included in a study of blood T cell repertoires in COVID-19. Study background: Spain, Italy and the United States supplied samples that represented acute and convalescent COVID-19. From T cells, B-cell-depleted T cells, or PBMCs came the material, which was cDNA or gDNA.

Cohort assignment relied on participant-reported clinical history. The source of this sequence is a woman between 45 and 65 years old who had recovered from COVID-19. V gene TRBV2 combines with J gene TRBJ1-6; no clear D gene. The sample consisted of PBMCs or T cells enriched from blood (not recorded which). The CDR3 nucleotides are TGTGCCAGCAGTGAAGAGGGAGGGTTAGGTTTGTCACCCCTCCACTTT. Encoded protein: CASSEEGGLGLSPLHF.